This passage covers 8 T cell receptor beta chains from one sample sequenced in a study of T cell responses to AZD1222 COVID-19 vaccine. Sequenced by immunoSEQ multiplex PCR; TCRdb stores in-frame clones only, minus some. The table includes about 60,000 clones, 85% detected once. Sequencing was performed on peripheral blood, taken on day 0 of AZD1222 vaccination. Receptor source: an adult in good health.

This sequence joins TRBV7-9 and TRBJ1-5, with a possible D match to TRBD1 (5 bases). The CDR3 totals 15 residues. The germline V and J ends were trimmed by 3 bases and 8 bases, with 17 bases remaining between them. The germline V gene encodes CDR1 SEHNR and CDR2 FQNEAQ (reference sequence). The CDR3 sequence is CASSFHKEVGEPQHF. In DNA form, the CDR3 reads TGTGCCAGCAGCTTTCATAAGGAAGTGGGGGAGCCCCAGCATTTT.

This chain connects TRBV7-2 to TRBJ1-1; D call uncertain. The V end lost 5 bases, the J end lost 3 bases, and 34 bases lay between the germline ends. The CDR3 sequence is 21 residues long. Germline V gives CDR1 SGHTA, CDR2 FQGNSA. The CDR3 DNA reads TGTACCAGCAGCCAAATAGGTGGCAGGACTACTTCCCGGCTAAGGGACACTGAAGCTTTCTTT. As protein: CTSSQIGGRTTSRLRDTEAFF.

In its sample, this clone was seen once. The rearrangement links TRBV27 to TRBJ1-3; 7 nucleotides match TRBD1. Trimming at V came to 3 bases and at J to 2 bases, leaving 4 bases not matched to a gene. This CDR3 has 15 amino acids. Per the germline V gene, CDR1 is MNHEY and CDR2 is SMNVEV (reference sequence). The chain's CDR3 is CASSLGQGAGNTIYF. As DNA, the CDR3 is TGTGCCAGCAGTTTGGGGCAGGGGGCTGGAAACACCATATATTTT.

V and J are TRBV6-5 and TRBJ2-5, with D possibly TRBD1 on 5 matching bases. This CDR3 has 10 amino acids. Between the trimmed V and J ends, which lost 8 bases and 4 bases, there was a span of 5 bases. Germline V gives CDR1 MNHEY, CDR2 SVGAGI. The CDR3 loop reads CASDRETQYF. For the CDR3, the DNA is TGTGCCAGCGACAGAGAGACCCAGTACTTC.

This clone was detected once. The V and J genes are TRBV5-6 and TRBJ1-3, with 8 bases matching TRBD1. Germline V CDR1 and CDR2: SGHDT, YYEEEE. V lost 2 bases to trimming and J lost 4 bases; unmatched junction nucleotides: 8. The CDR3 is made up of 16 amino acids. The CDR3: CASSFLGTGSGNTIYF. CDR3 in DNA: TGTGCCAGCAGCTTCCTAGGGACAGGTTCAGGAAACACCATATATTTT.

The chain links TRBV3-1 (or the pseudogene TRBV3-2) to TRBJ2-7; D might be TRBD1 (5 bases). Germline CDR1 is LGHDT and CDR2 is YNNKEL (reference sequence). Trimming removed 4 bases from V and 2 bases from J, with 12 bases in between. The CDR3 runs to 14 residues. This chain's CDR3 is CASSRQGWTYEQYF. CDR3 sequence (DNA): TGTGCCAGCAGCCGCCAGGGTTGGACCTACGAGCAGTACTTC.

The chain employs TRBV25-1 and TRBJ1-1; possible D gene TRBD1, 5 bases. Trimming removed 2 bases at V and 4 bases at J, with 11 bases between. Germline values: CDR1 MGHDK, CDR2 SYGVNS. CDR3 size: 14 residues. The chain's CDR3 is CASSEIRDGTEAFF. CDR3 DNA sequence: TGTGCCAGCAGTGAAATCAGGGACGGCACTGAAGCTTTCTTT.

This clone was seen only once. This chain uses TRBV5-6 with TRBJ2-2; 8 bases line up with TRBD1. Looked up from germline, CDR1 is SGHDT and CDR2 is YYEEEE. V lost 2 bases, J lost 1 base, and 1 base stayed unmatched. The CDR3 loop spans 15 amino acids. The DNA of the CDR3 is TGTGCCAGCAGCTTTGGGACAGGGAACACCGGGGAGCTGTTTTTT. Protein product: CASSFGTGNTGELFF.